A selection of T cell receptor beta chains follows, all from one sample in a study of technical replicates of blood from several donors. Here immunoSEQ multiplex PCR was the method, and the copy in TCRdb shows in-frame clones only, minus some. The table has 65,000 to 80,000 clones, 95% to 99% seen once. Sequenced: T cells isolated from PBMCs. The receptors here all came from a human donor in good health. CDR3s include the opening cysteine and the closing phenylalanine or tryptophan.

v_call: TRBV11-2; j_call: TRBJ2-7; cdr3_aa: CASSLRGIGYEQYF
v_call: TRBV19; j_call: TRBJ2-1; cdr3_aa: CASRPRQEAYNEQFF
v_call: TRBV9; j_call: TRBJ1-3; cdr3_aa: CASSVYLGGNTIYF
v_call: TRBV7-2; j_call: TRBJ1-5; cdr3_aa: CASSLGGEAQPQHF
v_call: TRBV4-1; j_call: TRBJ1-5; cdr3_aa: CASSQAWQGLKPQHF
v_call: TRBV4-1; j_call: TRBJ2-3; cdr3_aa: CASSQEESAGRTDTQYF
v_call: TRBV30; j_call: TRBJ1-2; cdr3_aa: CAWSGDRGRYGYTF
v_call: TRBV19; j_call: TRBJ2-1; cdr3_aa: CASSTSGRNEQFF
v_call: TRBV6-1; j_call: TRBJ2-3; cdr3_aa: CASSEGEGRGTDTQYF
v_call: TRBV7-9; j_call: TRBJ2-3; cdr3_aa: CASSLGGSGYTDTQYF
v_call: TRBV2; j_call: TRBJ2-5; cdr3_aa: CASSDVQSQETQYF
v_call: TRBV6-5; j_call: TRBJ1-2; cdr3_aa: CASSYRTEKGYTF
v_call: TRBV6-1; j_call: TRBJ1-5; cdr3_aa: CASSLGGSDQPQHF
v_call: TRBV28; j_call: TRBJ2-3; cdr3_aa: CASRTDREGTDTQYF
v_call: TRBV7-8; j_call: TRBJ2-7; cdr3_aa: CASSRPGRSYEQYF
v_call: TRBV25-1; j_call: TRBJ2-1; cdr3_aa: CASSEWGGTGNYNEQFF
v_call: TRBV9; j_call: TRBJ2-7; cdr3_aa: CASRELTGTGKILEYF
v_call: TRBV27; j_call: TRBJ2-7; cdr3_aa: CASGHRGYSYEQYF
v_call: TRBV7-2; j_call: TRBJ1-1; cdr3_aa: CASSLTVNTEAFF
v_call: TRBV5-5; j_call: TRBJ1-1; cdr3_aa: CASSSKWTGTNTEAFF
v_call: TRBV5-1; j_call: TRBJ2-7; cdr3_aa: CASSLDGGSYEQYF
v_call: TRBV28; j_call: TRBJ1-5; cdr3_aa: CASRASNQPQHF
v_call: TRBV5-6; j_call: TRBJ1-4; cdr3_aa: CASRETGEGEKLFF
v_call: TRBV15; j_call: TRBJ2-7; cdr3_aa: CATSRDRGWVGEQYF
v_call: TRBV5-1; j_call: TRBJ2-5; cdr3_aa: CASSLEGQGQETQYF
v_call: TRBV6-6; j_call: TRBJ2-2; cdr3_aa: CASSHPGQGNTGELFF
v_call: TRBV7-3; j_call: TRBJ2-3; cdr3_aa: CASSRTGGPDTQYF
v_call: TRBV5-6; j_call: TRBJ2-5; cdr3_aa: CASSSGETQYF
v_call: TRBV4-2; j_call: TRBJ1-5; cdr3_aa: CASSQDQAADQPQHF
v_call: TRBV5-1; j_call: TRBJ2-1; cdr3_aa: CASSSELGDEQFF
v_call: TRBV7-3; j_call: TRBJ1-1; cdr3_aa: CASSLSGGGTEAFF
v_call: TRBV29-1; j_call: TRBJ2-7; cdr3_aa: CSVRGQGTAYEQYF
v_call: TRBV7-3; j_call: TRBJ1-1; cdr3_aa: CASSLTGQGGGTNTEAFF
v_call: TRBV5-6; j_call: TRBJ1-2; cdr3_aa: CASSLVAGYTF
v_call: TRBV10-1; j_call: TRBJ1-5; cdr3_aa: CASSDHRQPQHF
v_call: TRBV5-1; j_call: TRBJ1-3; cdr3_aa: CASGTGQYSGNTIYF
v_call: TRBV11-3; j_call: TRBJ1-5; cdr3_aa: CASSRGQGNQPQHF
v_call: TRBV5-6; j_call: TRBJ2-7; cdr3_aa: CASRLSSGGSYEQYF
v_call: TRBV9; j_call: TRBJ1-1; cdr3_aa: CASSLATGVSTEAFF
v_call: TRBV21-1; j_call: TRBJ2-5; cdr3_aa: CASNAGSHQETQYF
v_call: TRBV10-3; j_call: TRBJ1-2; cdr3_aa: CAISDPRGRWGYTF
v_call: TRBV11-2; j_call: TRBJ2-3; cdr3_aa: CASRRLAGARTQYF
v_call: TRBV7-2; j_call: TRBJ2-7; cdr3_aa: CASRLAGVNEQYF
v_call: TRBV2; j_call: TRBJ2-7; cdr3_aa: CALQGASYEQYF
v_call: TRBV30; j_call: TRBJ1-1; cdr3_aa: CAWSVDMNTEAFF
v_call: TRBV18; j_call: TRBJ1-5; cdr3_aa: CASSPSNGGRGNQPQHF
v_call: TRBV6-5; j_call: TRBJ1-2; cdr3_aa: CASSYSETRLFYGYTF